This TCR beta chain came from a study of blood T cells in healthy people across ages. Peripheral blood was drawn, approximately 9.7 milliliters per donor. Per sample, no less than 6 micrograms of total RNA were extracted. The CDR3 contains 14 residues. Germline CDR1 reads MNHEY; CDR2 reads SMNVEV (reference sequence). Trimming shortened V by 5 bases and J by 8 bases, and 18 bases separated the two germline ends. To note about this clonotype: Antigen: not known. A much larger clone sits a single nucleotide away, making a read error possible.

Together with a sample-barcoded 5' primer, a J-beta primer mix was included in a second PCR lasting about 6 to 11 cycles. Every cDNA was tagged by a template-switch adaptor with 12 random nucleotides. In TCRdb, the 5' RACE reads were re-called with MiXCR into one record per CDR3 protein. The data contain some 1.7 million distinct CDR3 sequences, 28% of them seen just once; the ten biggest clones take up roughly 8%. Study results and limitations: Per million T cells, TCR beta diversity dropped about linearly as age rose.

V usage is TRBV27 and J usage is TRBJ1-2; no reliable D call. The sequenced sample consisted of blood. The sequence was obtained from a woman aged 30 to 39 in good health. CDR3 residues: CASSPYSLQGGYTF. The CDR3 DNA follows: TGTGCCAGCAGTCCGTACTCGTTACAAGGAGGCTACACCTTC.